This T cell receptor (beta chain) emerged from a study of cytomegalovirus exposure and HLA in healthy donors. This PCR relied on a set of 60 Vbeta primers and 13 Jbeta primers. The repertoire was sequenced with immunoSEQ multiplex PCR; TCRdb's copy has only in-frame clones and lacks some. This table holds 150,000 to 200,000 clones, 76% found once. The V and J ends lost 6 bases and 3 bases respectively, with 17 bases between them. Germline V gives CDR1 MDHEN, CDR2 SYDVKM. CDR3 length equals 15 residues. A few counts support this clone. The sequence was collected from a male donor in good health and CMV-seronegative. V is TRBV28 and J is TRBJ2-5; tentatively, D is TRBD1 (5 bases). The specimen sequenced was PBMCs. CDR3 protein: CASSSKGAGKETQYF. Written as DNA, the CDR3 is TGTGCCAGCAGCTCCAAAGGGGCAGGGAAAGAGACCCAGTACTTC. The variable domain in full, completed from reference TRBV28 and TRBJ2-5, reads DVKVTQSSRYLVKRTGEKVFLECVQDMDHENMFWYRQDPGLGLRLIYFSYDVKMKEKGDIPEGYSVSREKKERFSLILESASTNQTSMYLCASSSKGAGKETQYFGPGTRLLVL.